Sequencing of this TCR beta chain was carried out in a study of blood T cells in healthy people across ages. Study results and caveats: Diversity of TCR beta per million T cells declined in a roughly linear way with age. Strong correlation linked observed beta diversity and percent naive T cells. Shifts in expanded clonotypes may have been confounded by donor CMV status, which was unknown.

Alongside a J-beta primer mix, a sample-barcoded 5' primer served in a second PCR lasting 7 to 11 cycles. A template-switch adaptor with 12 random nucleotides tagged each cDNA molecule. TCRdb redid the calling of the 5' RACE reads with MiXCR, one entry per CDR3 protein. Seen here are about 780,000 distinct CDR3 sequences, more than 35% observed once, and the top ten hold around 18%. For this clonotype: Its antigen is not known.

The V gene end was trimmed by 4 bases and the J gene end by 4 bases; junction bases not matched to a gene: 11. The CDR3 has 15 residues. Looked up from germline, CDR1 is SGHRS and CDR2 is YFSETQ. The TCR sequence derives from a man older than 75 in good health. The sequencing input was blood. The gene calls are TRBV5-1 and TRBJ2-7; 7 bases agree with TRBD1. The CDR3 DNA follows: TGCGCCAGCAGCCCAGAAGACAGGGTCGGGTACGAGCAGTACTTC. Encoded protein: CASSPEDRVGYEQYF. Variable domain in full (rest from reference TRBV5-1 and TRBJ2-7): KAGVTQTPRYLIKTRGQQVTLSCSPISGHRSVSWYQQTPGQGLQFLFEYFSETQRNKGNFPGRFSGRQFSNSRSEMNVSTLELGDSALYLCASSPEDRVGYEQYFGPGTRLTVT.